Shown below are 19 T cell receptor beta chains from a single sample sequenced in a study of cytomegalovirus exposure and HLA in healthy donors. Vbeta (60) and Jbeta (13) primers were used in the PCR. The protocol was immunoSEQ multiplex PCR, while the TCRdb copy is restricted to in-frame clones and leaves out a portion. This table has 100,000 to 120,000 clones, approximately 80% appearing once. The specimen sequenced was PBMCs. Source of these receptors: a woman between 18 and 30 years old in good health and CMV-seronegative.

Details on this clone: Within the sample, other DNA sequences also encode this same CDR3. The chain is built from TRBV7-2 and TRBJ2-3, with 9 bases matching TRBD1. J was trimmed by 0 bases and V by 3 bases; bases with no gene match: 1. This CDR3 region has 15 residues. Germline CDR1 and CDR2: SGHTA and FQGNSA. DNA for the CDR3: TGTGCCAGCAGCTTGGGGACAGGGAGCACAGATACGCAGTATTTT. This gives the protein CASSLGTGSTDTQYF.

This clone has just one count. The chain recombines TRBV5-1 with TRBJ1-2; a weak D match, TRBD1 (6 bases). The germline V and J ends were trimmed by 4 bases and 4 bases, with 17 bases remaining between them. This CDR3 has 15 residues. Per the germline V gene, CDR1 is SGHRS and CDR2 is YFSETQ. The CDR3 region has the DNA TGCGCCAGCAGCATCGGGGGGGCTAACTCCTATGGCTACACCTTC. Translated, it gives CASSIGGANSYGYTF.

This chain uses TRBV6-6 with TRBJ1-2; TRBD1 matches at 8 bases. V gave up 2 bases and J gave up 6 bases; unmatched junction bases: 11. The CDR3 contains 16 residues. From germline, CDR1 is MNHNY and CDR2 SVGAGI (reference sequence). The CDR3 DNA follows: TGTGCCAGCAGTTACCAACACCACAGGGGGGATGATGGCTACACCTTC. Translated: CASSYQHHRGDDGYTF.

This clone occurred a few times. In the same sample, other DNA sequences code for this CDR3. The chain joins TRBV7-9 to TRBJ2-1; D is perhaps TRBD2 (5 bases). Per the germline V gene, CDR1 is SEHNR and CDR2 is FQNEAQ (reference sequence). V was shortened by 3 bases and J by 5 bases, with 5 bases between the two germline ends. The CDR3 covers 12 residues. This CDR3 is CASSLGDNEQFF. CDR3 bases: TGTGCCAGCAGCTTGGGAGACAATGAGCAGTTCTTC.

The rearrangement links TRBV4-2 to TRBJ2-7; 10 bases are shared with TRBD2. There are 16 residues in the CDR3. V shed 4 bases, J shed 7 bases, and the junction held 13 bases outside the gene matches. Germline CDR1 LGHNA, CDR2 YNFKEQ. The CDR3, as DNA: TGTGCCAGCAGCCTTTCTATAGCGGGGGGTTATGGAGAGCAGTACGTC. Its protein product is CASSLSIAGGYGEQYV.

As concerns this clone: Other DNA sequences in the same sample also yield this CDR3. The genes are TRBV4-1 and TRBJ1-2; D remains ambiguous. The ends were cut back, 0 bases at V and 4 bases at J, with 9 bases in the middle. There are 14 residues in the CDR3. Looked up from germline, CDR1 is MGHRA and CDR2 is YSYEKL. The CDR3 DNA reads as TGCGCCAGCAGCCAAGATGGCCGGGGCTATGGCTACACCTTC. It yields the protein CASSQDGRGYGYTF.

This clone has only a few counts. The chain combines TRBV29-1 with TRBJ2-7, with 8 bases fitting TRBD1. CDR3 length: 14 amino acids. With V trimmed by 6 bases and J by 0 bases, 7 bases remained unmatched. Germline V gene data show CDR1 as SQVTM and CDR2 as ANQGSEA. CDR3 bases: TGCAGCGTACCAGGGGGCCCGAGCTCCTACGAGCAGTACTTC. Translating gives CSVPGGPSSYEQYF.

The chain combines TRBV2 with TRBJ2-7; possibly TRBD2 for D (6 bases). The germline V and J ends were trimmed by 6 bases and 7 bases, with 19 bases remaining between them. In germline, CDR1 is SNHLY, CDR2 FYNNEI. CDR3 length: 14 residues. The CDR3 nucleotides are TGTGCCAGCAGCAAATTACAGGCCGGGGGTGAGCAGTACTTC. Amino acid sequence: CASSKLQAGGEQYF.

This chain joins TRBV2 and TRBJ2-1; 7 bases are shared with TRBD2. With 4 bases clipped from V and 4 bases from J, the junction kept 7 bases outside the gene matches. The CDR3 loop spans 15 amino acids. The germline V gene has CDR1 SNHLY and CDR2 FYNNEI. The CDR3 reads CASSGETSRYNEQFF. The CDR3 DNA is TGTGCCAGCAGTGGGGAGACTAGCCGATACAATGAGCAGTTCTTC.

This chain joins TRBV19 and TRBJ1-3; D gene unclear. Trimming pared 8 bases from V and 0 bases from J, leaving 11 bases between. Germline CDR1 and CDR2: LNHDA and SQIVND (reference sequence). This CDR3 has 14 amino acids. CDR3 nucleotides: TGTGCCAGTTTTCTACGGGACTCTGGAAACACCATATATTTT. It yields the protein CASFLRDSGNTIYF.

V and J are TRBV11-3 and TRBJ2-1; TRBD1 matches at 8 bases. CDR3 length equals 14 residues. Germline CDR1 SGHNT, CDR2 YENEEA. The trim removed 5 bases at V and 5 bases at J, leaving 5 bases unmatched. CDR3 amino acids: CASSRTGGHNEQFF. CDR3 coding DNA: TGTGCCAGCAGCCGTACAGGGGGACACAATGAGCAGTTCTTC. Combining the CDR3 with reference TRBV11-3 and TRBJ2-1 gives the whole variable domain EAGVVQSPRYKIIEKKQPVAFWCNPISGHNTLYWYLQNLGQGPELLIRYENEEAVDDSQLPKDRFSAERLKGVDSTLKIQPAELGDSAVYLCASSRTGGHNEQFFGPGTRLTVL.

V usage is TRBV5-1 and J usage is TRBJ2-2; 8 bases map to TRBD1. Germline CDR1 reads SGHRS; CDR2 reads YFSETQ. V shed 4 bases, J shed 4 bases, and the junction held 6 bases outside the gene matches. This CDR3 region has 15 residues. CDR3 DNA sequence: TGCGCCAGCAGCCAGGGGGCATCGGGCACCGGGGAGCTGTTTTTT. This encodes CASSQGASGTGELFF.

CDR3: CASRSNRKTGELWNQPQHF. CDR3 nucleotides: TGTGCCAGCAGATCCAATCGAAAAACGGGGGAATTATGGAATCAGCCCCAGCATTTT. The chain uses TRBV28 and TRBJ1-5; possibly TRBD1 for D (5 bases). Germline CDR1 is MDHEN and CDR2 is SYDVKM. CDR3 size: 19 residues. Trimming stripped 6 bases from V and 4 bases from J, with 28 bases between. The full variable domain, its missing parts supplied by reference TRBV28 and TRBJ1-5, is DVKVTQSSRYLVKRTGEKVFLECVQDMDHENMFWYRQDPGLGLRLIYFSYDVKMKEKGDIPEGYSVSREKKERFSLILESASTNQTSMYLCASRSNRKTGELWNQPQHFGDGTRLSIL.

This clone was picked up one time. This rearrangement joins TRBV4-1 to TRBJ1-3; 9 positions agree with TRBD1. Germline CDR1 MGHRA, CDR2 YSYEKL. The CDR3 loop spans 14 amino acids. Germline trimming cut 4 bases from V and 4 bases from J; bases unmatched to any gene: 2. CDR3 bases: TGCGCCAGCAGCCGGACAGGGGCAGGAAACACCATATATTTT. Amino acid sequence: CASSRTGAGNTIYF.

This chain links TRBV19 with TRBJ2-5, with TRBD1 matching over 7 bases. The CDR3 spans 15 residues. CDR1 LNHDA and CDR2 SQIVND come from the germline V gene (reference sequence). Unmatched junction bases numbered 7, after V lost 4 bases and J lost 2 bases. In DNA form, the CDR3 reads TGTGCCAGTAGTAGGGACAGAAGAGCGCAAGAGACCCAGTACTTC. It translates to CASSRDRRAQETQYF.

The chain is built from TRBV28 and TRBJ1-2; D not certain. CDR3 length: 15 residues. Germline values: CDR1 MDHEN, CDR2 SYDVKM. Deletions cut 5 bases from V and 0 bases from J, with 13 bases between. In DNA form, the CDR3 reads TGTGCCAGCAGTGGGTCGAGGGCAGCTAACTATGGCTACACCTTC. This translates into CASSGSRAANYGYTF.

The genes are TRBV6-4 and TRBJ2-2; 10 nucleotides match TRBD1. Germline V gene lookup returns CDR1 MRHNA and CDR2 SNTAGT. This CDR3 has 15 residues. Trimming at V came to 2 bases and at J to 3 bases, leaving 0 bases not matched to a gene. CDR3 loop: CASSDGTGDTGELFF. CDR3 DNA sequence: TGTGCCAGCAGTGACGGGACAGGGGACACCGGGGAGCTGTTTTTT.

J is TRBJ1-1 and V is TRBV28, with D possibly being TRBD1 (6 bases). This CDR3 is 13 amino acids long. Germline values: CDR1 MDHEN, CDR2 SYDVKM. Trimming pared 6 bases from V and 4 bases from J, leaving 12 bases between. The CDR3 nucleotides read TGTGCCAGCAGCCTAGCAGGGGTCACTGAAGCTTTCTTT. It yields the protein CASSLAGVTEAFF. The full variable domain, completed using reference TRBV28 and TRBJ1-1, is DVKVTQSSRYLVKRTGEKVFLECVQDMDHENMFWYRQDPGLGLRLIYFSYDVKMKEKGDIPEGYSVSREKKERFSLILESASTNQTSMYLCASSLAGVTEAFFGQGTRLTVV.

This chain links TRBV29-1 with TRBJ2-7, with TRBD2 identical over 10 bases. The V gene's germline CDR1 is SQVTM and CDR2 ANQGSEA. Trimming removed 5 bases from V and 5 bases from J; junction bases left unmatched: 6. This CDR3 has 13 residues. The CDR3 region has the DNA TGCAGCGTTAGTCTAGCGGGAGACAACGAGCAGTACTTC. Translating gives CSVSLAGDNEQYF.